This T cell receptor (beta chain) was sequenced for a study of radiotherapy plus CTLA-4 blockade in lung cancer. Study-level information: Roughly 17% of enrolled patients responded objectively, and roughly 30% had disease control.

Focal radiation plus CTLA-4 blockade with ipilimumab was administered to patients who had chemo-refractory metastatic non-small-cell lung cancer. This clone came up a few times. What it binds is unknown. Findings and caveats of the study: Together with interferon-beta, which increased in serum after radiation, early dynamic changes in blood T cell clones were reportedly the best predictors of response.

With 7 bases removed from V and 0 bases from J, the gap between germline ends came to 7 bases. There are 13 residues in the CDR3. The V gene's germline CDR1 is MNHGY and CDR2 SAAAGT. TCRdb's copy holds only in-frame clones and misses some; the assay was immunoSEQ multiplex PCR. The data hold 45,000 to 55,000 clones, with 86% observed a single time. The chain recombines TRBV6-8 with TRBJ2-1; D is uncertain. The source was peripheral blood, collected from a patient treated with radiotherapy plus ipilimumab. The source of this sequence is a human donor with non-small cell lung cancer that progressed on radiotherapy plus ipilimumab. Some clones in this sample may be carry-over from other donors' samples. Here the CDR3 reads CASTVVSYNEQFF. Here the CDR3 DNA reads TGTGCCAGCACGGTTGTCTCCTACAATGAGCAGTTCTTC.